These T cell receptor beta chains were read from a single sample in a study of T cells in Graves' hyperthyroidism and ophthalmopathy. TCRdb recomputed calls from the multiplex PCR reads with MiXCR, one row per CDR3 protein. Of roughly 740,000 distinct CDR3 sequences detected, 16% appear once; the ten largest clones hold around 7.7%. Sequencing was performed on blood. The receptors were gathered from a man in his late teens or twenties with Graves' hyperthyroidism. The CDR3 runs from the conserved cysteine through the conserved F or W. D genes are given only for firm matches. For some rows the clone size is stated as once, few or many, or as a class when expanded; others skip it.

v_gene	j_gene	d_gene	abundance	CDR3aa	CDR3nt
TRBV20-1	TRBJ2-7	TRBD2	few	CSARSSGGYEQYF	TGCAGTGCTAGGAGTAGCGGGGGCTACGAGCAGTACTTC
TRBV7-9	TRBJ2-1	TRBD2	many	CASSLGVASGRRRNEQFF	TGTGCCAGCAGCTTAGGAGTAGCGAGCGGGAGGAGACGCAATGAGCAGTTCTTC
TRBV12-5	TRBJ2-1	TRBD1	few	CASGKTGGNEQFF	TGTGCTAGTGGGAAGACAGGGGGCAATGAGCAGTTCTTC
TRBV7-2	TRBJ2-7	-	many	CASSPETNYEQYF	TGTGCCAGCAGTCCCGAGACCAACTACGAGCAGTACTTC
TRBV5-1	TRBJ1-2	-	-	CASSLEGTEGYGYTF	TGCGCCAGCAGCTTGGAGGGGACCGAAGGATATGGCTACACCTTC
TRBV29-1	TRBJ2-7	TRBD2	few	CSAIGTTYEQYF	TGCAGCGCCATCGGGACTACCTACGAGCAGTACTTC
TRBV6-1	TRBJ2-7	-	few	CASSFGRWGYEQYF	TGTGCCAGCAGTTTCGGCCGGTGGGGCTACGAGCAGTACTTC
TRBV6-2/TRBV6-3	TRBJ2-7	TRBD2	many	CASTLPRTSGIFYEQYF	TGTGCCAGCACCCTTCCAAGGACTAGCGGGATCTTCTACGAGCAGTACTTC
TRBV6-2/TRBV6-3	TRBJ2-7	-	-	CASSYGSNYEQYF	TGTGCCAGCAGTTACGGATCTAACTACGAGCAGTACTTC
TRBV24-1	TRBJ2-5	TRBD1	-	CATSDYRGETQYF	TGTGCCACCAGTGATTACAGGGGAGAGACCCAGTACTTC
TRBV11-2	TRBJ1-2	-	many	CASSGQQGPNYGYTF	TGTGCCAGCAGCGGACAACAGGGACCTAACTATGGCTACACCTTC
TRBV6-4	TRBJ1-5	-	once	CASSWSKYSNQPQHF	TGTGCCAGCAGCTGGAGCAAGTATAGCAATCAGCCCCAGCATTTT
TRBV20-1	TRBJ2-7	TRBD2	many	CSASSSIGTSGYEQYF	TGCAGTGCTAGCTCGTCGATCGGGACTAGCGGGTACGAGCAGTACTTC
TRBV29-1	TRBJ2-1	-	-	CSVEDVLQSSYNEQFF	TGCAGCGTTGAAGATGTGCTACAGAGCTCCTACAATGAGCAGTTCTTC
TRBV30	TRBJ2-7	TRBD1	few	CAWSLKYGTAIEQYF	TGTGCCTGGAGTTTAAAATATGGGACAGCTATCGAGCAGTACTTC
TRBV28	TRBJ1-5	-	-	CASSVNNQPQHF	TGTGCCAGCAGTGTAAACAATCAGCCCCAGCATTTT
TRBV27	TRBJ2-7	-	once	CASRRAGWWEQYF	TGTGCCAGCCGACGGGCAGGGTGGTGGGAGCAGTACTTC
TRBV10-3	TRBJ2-2	TRBD1	-	CATYRGRTGELFF	TGTGCCACGTACAGGGGCCGGACCGGGGAGCTGTTTTTT
TRBV7-8	TRBJ2-1	-	-	CASSFISAWRDSYNEQFF	TGTGCCAGCAGCTTCATTTCGGCTTGGAGGGACTCCTACAATGAGCAGTTCTTC
TRBV27	TRBJ1-4	TRBD1	many	CASSPTGWYEKLFF	TGTGCCAGCAGTCCGACAGGGTGGTATGAAAAACTGTTTTTT
TRBV19	TRBJ2-5	-	-	CASRGDKETQYF	TGTGCCAGTAGGGGGGACAAGGAGACCCAGTACTTC
TRBV6-2/TRBV6-3	TRBJ1-5	-	-	CASSWQGINQPQHF	TGTGCCAGCAGTTGGCAGGGAATCAATCAGCCCCAGCATTTT
TRBV5-1	TRBJ2-3	-	few	CASSTQKRFTDTQYF	TGCGCCAGCAGCACACAAAAGAGGTTCACAGATACGCAGTATTTT
TRBV2	TRBJ2-7	-	few	CASKNSLYEQYF	TGTGCCAGCAAGAACAGCCTATACGAGCAGTACTTC
TRBV7-2	TRBJ1-3	-	few	CASSLDPPGNTIYF	TGTGCCAGCAGCTTAGACCCCCCTGGAAACACCATATATTTT
TRBV5-1	TRBJ2-4	-	few	CASRPGITAKNIQYF	TGCGCCAGCAGGCCAGGGATTACAGCCAAAAACATTCAGTACTTC
TRBV3-1	TRBJ2-3	-	many	CASSPDYPRETDTQYF	TGTGCCAGCAGCCCCGACTACCCCCGCGAGACAGATACGCAGTATTTT
TRBV6-1	TRBJ1-1	-	many	CASSNRGGTEAFF	TGTGCCAGCAGTAACAGAGGGGGGACTGAAGCTTTCTTT